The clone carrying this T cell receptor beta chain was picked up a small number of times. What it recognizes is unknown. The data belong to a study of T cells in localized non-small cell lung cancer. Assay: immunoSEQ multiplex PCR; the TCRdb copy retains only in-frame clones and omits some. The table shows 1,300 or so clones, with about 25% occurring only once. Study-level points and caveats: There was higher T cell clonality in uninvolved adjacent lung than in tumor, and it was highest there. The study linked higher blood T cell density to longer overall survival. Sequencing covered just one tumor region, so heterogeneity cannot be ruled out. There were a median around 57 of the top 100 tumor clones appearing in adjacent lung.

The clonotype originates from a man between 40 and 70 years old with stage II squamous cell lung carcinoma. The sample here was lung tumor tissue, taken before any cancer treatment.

The CDR3 region is CASSVGVSSYNEQFF. CDR3 sequence (DNA): TGTGCCAGCAGCGTAGGCGTTAGCTCCTACAATGAGCAGTTCTTC. This chain links TRBV9 with TRBJ2-1, with unresolved D. V was cut by 0 bases and J by 0 bases, with 7 bases left in between. Germline CDR1 reads SGDLS; CDR2 reads YYNGEE. The CDR3 has 15 residues. The full variable domain, with the rest looked up from reference TRBV9 and TRBJ2-1, is DSGVTQTPKHLITATGQRVTLRCSPRSGDLSVYWYQQSLDQGLQFLIQYYNGEERAKGNILERFSAQQFPDLHSELNLSSLELGDSALYFCASSVGVSSYNEQFFGPGTRLTVL.